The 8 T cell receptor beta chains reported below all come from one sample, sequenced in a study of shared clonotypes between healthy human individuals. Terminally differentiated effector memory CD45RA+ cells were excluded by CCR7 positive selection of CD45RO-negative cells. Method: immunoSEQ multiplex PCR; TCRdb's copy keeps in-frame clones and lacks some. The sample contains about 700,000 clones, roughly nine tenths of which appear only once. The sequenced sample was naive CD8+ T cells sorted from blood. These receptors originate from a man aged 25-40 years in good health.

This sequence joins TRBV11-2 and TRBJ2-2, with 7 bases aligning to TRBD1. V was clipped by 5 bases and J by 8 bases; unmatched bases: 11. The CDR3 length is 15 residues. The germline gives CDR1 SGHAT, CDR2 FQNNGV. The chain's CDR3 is CASSPRTGGLGELFF. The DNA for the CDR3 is TGTGCCAGCAGCCCGAGGACAGGTGGTTTGGGGGAGCTGTTTTTT.

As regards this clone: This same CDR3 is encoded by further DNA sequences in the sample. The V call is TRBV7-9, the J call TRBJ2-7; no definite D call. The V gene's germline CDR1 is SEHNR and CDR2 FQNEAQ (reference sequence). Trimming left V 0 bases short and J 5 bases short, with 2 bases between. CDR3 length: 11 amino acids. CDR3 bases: TGTGCCAGCAGCTTAGCAGACGAGCAGTACTTC. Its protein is CASSLADEQYF.

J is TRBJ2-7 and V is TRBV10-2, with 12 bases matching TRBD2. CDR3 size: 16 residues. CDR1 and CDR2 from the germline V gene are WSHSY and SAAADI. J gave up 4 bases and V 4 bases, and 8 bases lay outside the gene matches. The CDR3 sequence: CASSGTSGGLRYEQYF. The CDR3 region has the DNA TGCGCCAGCAGTGGAACTAGCGGGGGGCTTAGGTACGAGCAGTACTTC.

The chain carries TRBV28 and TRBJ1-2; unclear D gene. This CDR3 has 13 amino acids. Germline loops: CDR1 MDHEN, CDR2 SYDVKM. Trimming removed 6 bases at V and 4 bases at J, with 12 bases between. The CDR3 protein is CASSPSEVYGYTF. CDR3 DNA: TGTGCCAGCAGCCCTTCGGAAGTCTATGGCTACACCTTC.

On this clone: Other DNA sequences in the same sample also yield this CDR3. The CDR3 loop reads CASSYSGDEKLFF. The CDR3 DNA sequence: TGTGCCAGCAGTTACTCCGGAGATGAAAAACTGTTTTTT. The chain carries TRBV6-5 and TRBJ1-4; D not resolved. The CDR3 consists of 13 residues. With 0 bases removed from V and 6 bases from J, the gap between germline ends came to 5 bases. In germline, CDR1 is MNHEY, CDR2 SVGAGI.

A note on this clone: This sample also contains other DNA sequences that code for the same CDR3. The CDR3 protein is CSVVLADQETQYF. The CDR3 DNA sequence: TGCAGCGTGGTACTAGCGGACCAAGAGACCCAGTACTTC. The chain carries TRBV29-1 and TRBJ2-5; 8 nucleotides align to TRBD2. Trimming at V came to 6 bases and at J to 0 bases, leaving 3 bases not matched to a gene. Germline CDR1 reads SQVTM; CDR2 reads ANQGSEA. CDR3 size: 13 residues.

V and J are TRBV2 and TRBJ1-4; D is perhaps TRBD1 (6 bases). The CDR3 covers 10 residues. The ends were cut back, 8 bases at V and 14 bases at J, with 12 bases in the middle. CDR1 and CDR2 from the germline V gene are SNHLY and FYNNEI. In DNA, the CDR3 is TGTGCCAGCGGGGGCGGGAACCTGTTTTTT. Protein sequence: CASGGGNLFF.

This chain's CDR3 is CSVDLGFNEKLFF. DNA for the CDR3: TGCAGCGTTGACTTGGGGTTTAATGAAAAACTGTTTTTT. This sequence joins TRBV29-1 and TRBJ1-4; unclear D gene. V was trimmed by 3 bases and J by 4 bases, leaving 9 bases between them. This CDR3 contains 13 residues. Germline CDR1 and CDR2: SQVTM and ANQGSEA.